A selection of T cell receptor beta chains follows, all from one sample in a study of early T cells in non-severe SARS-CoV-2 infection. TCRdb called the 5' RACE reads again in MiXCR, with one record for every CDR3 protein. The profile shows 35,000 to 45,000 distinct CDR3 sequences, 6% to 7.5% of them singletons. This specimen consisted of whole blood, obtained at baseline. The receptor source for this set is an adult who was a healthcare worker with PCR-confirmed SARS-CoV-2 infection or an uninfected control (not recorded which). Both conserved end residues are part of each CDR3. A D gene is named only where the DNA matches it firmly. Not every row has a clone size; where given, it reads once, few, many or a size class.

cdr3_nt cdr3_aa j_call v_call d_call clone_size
TGTGCCAGCAGTGTAGAAGGGACAGCCCAAGAGACCCAGTACTTC CASSVEGTAQETQYF TRBJ2-5 TRBV2 TRBD1 .
TGCGCCAGCAGCATGGGACTAGCGAACTACAATGAGCAGTTCTTC CASSMGLANYNEQFF TRBJ2-1 TRBV5-1 TRBD2 many
TGTGCCAGCAGCTCACAGTGGGGGGATGAGCAGTTCTTC CASSSQWGDEQFF TRBJ2-1 TRBV7-2 . .
TGTGCCAGCAGCGACTCTAACTATGGCTACACCTTC CASSDSNYGYTF TRBJ1-2 TRBV11-2 . few
TGTGCCAGCAGCTTGGGGGCGCCGGGAGGTTATGGCTACACCTTC CASSLGAPGGYGYTF TRBJ1-2 TRBV5-5 . .
TGCGCCAGCAGCCAAGTTTTGCCAGGGGGCACAGATACGCAGTATTTT CASSQVLPGGTDTQYF TRBJ2-3 TRBV4-3 . few
TGTGCCAGCAGCTTGGAGGGACACTTTAATGAAAAACTGTTTTTT CASSLEGHFNEKLFF TRBJ1-4 TRBV5-8 . .
TGCAGTGTGCCTAAGGGACTAGACTACGAGCAGTACTTC CSVPKGLDYEQYF TRBJ2-7 TRBV20-1 TRBD2 once
TGCAGTGCTAGCAAACCGGGACTGGGCACAGATACGCAGTATTTT CSASKPGLGTDTQYF TRBJ2-3 TRBV20-1 . .
TGTGCCAGCTCAGAGATTGCATCCCGGAAACTGTTTTTT CASSEIASRKLFF TRBJ1-4 TRBV18 . many
TGTGCCTGCTCTCTACGAGAAGAGACCCAGTACTTC CACSLREETQYF TRBJ2-5 TRBV6-6 . many
TGTGCCAGCAGCTTGCCTGGGGCGACTAATGAAAAACTGTTTTTT CASSLPGATNEKLFF TRBJ1-4 TRBV11-2 . few
TGTGCCAGCAGCTCCCGGGACAGGGGCTACGAGCAGTACTTC CASSSRDRGYEQYF TRBJ2-7 TRBV7-8 TRBD1 many
TGTGCCAGCACCACAGGGCCCTATGGCTACACCTTC CASTTGPYGYTF TRBJ1-2 TRBV12-3/TRBV12-4 . medium-sized
TGTGCCATCAGCGATAGCGGGGACCGCAATGAGCAGTTCTTC CAISDSGDRNEQFF TRBJ2-1 TRBV10-3 TRBD2 few
TGTGCCAGCAGTGCACCGGACAAGACCTCTGGAAACACCATATATTTT CASSAPDKTSGNTIYF TRBJ1-3 TRBV6-1 . few
TGTGCCAGCAGCCAAGTTTCCGGGAGGGTCCGAGAGCAGTACTTC CASSQVSGRVREQYF TRBJ2-7 TRBV14 TRBD2 few
TGTGCCTGGAGTGCCGGGATACAAGAGACCCAGTACTTC CAWSAGIQETQYF TRBJ2-5 TRBV30 . few
TGCAGTGCTGGGACCCCGAATGAGCAGTTCTTC CSAGTPNEQFF TRBJ2-1 TRBV20-1 . many
TGTGCCAGCAGCTTCCTACAGGGCCCCACCTACGAGCAGTACTTC CASSFLQGPTYEQYF TRBJ2-7 TRBV5-5 . few
TGCGCCAGCAGGGCCCGCGCAGGCCCCAATGAGCAGTTCTTC CASRARAGPNEQFF TRBJ2-1 TRBV10-2 . .
TGTGCCAGCAGTTTAACGGCGGGAAGGGGAGAGCAGTACTTC CASSLTAGRGEQYF TRBJ2-7 TRBV27 . few
TGTGCCAGCAGTAACCGGGACTACCCACGCAATGAGCAGTTCTTC CASSNRDYPRNEQFF TRBJ2-1 TRBV12-3/TRBV12-4 TRBD2 many
TGTGCCAGCAGTCCCCCCGCGGGCTGGGAGCAGTACTTC CASSPPAGWEQYF TRBJ2-7 TRBV6-1 . .
TGTGCCAGCAGTTATGCTAGCGGGAGACAGCAAGAGACCCAGTACTTC CASSYASGRQQETQYF TRBJ2-5 TRBV6-6 TRBD2 .
TGTGCCAGCAGCCTCCCCAGGGATACGCAGTATTTT CASSLPRDTQYF TRBJ2-3 TRBV7-3 . few
TGTGCCAGCAGCTTACAACCGACTGGAAACACCATATATTTT CASSLQPTGNTIYF TRBJ1-3 TRBV7-8 . few
TGTGCCAGCAGCCAAGTCCGGCTTTTAGACGGGGAGCTGTTTTTT CASSQVRLLDGELFF TRBJ2-2 TRBV3-1 . many
TGCAGCGGGGGGACAGGGGGTGCCAAAAACATTCAGTACTTC CSGGTGGAKNIQYF TRBJ2-4 TRBV29-1 TRBD1 many
TGTGCCAGCAGTGAAGGGCTAGCGGGAGTTACGCAGTATTTT CASSEGLAGVTQYF TRBJ2-3 TRBV2 TRBD2 few
TGCGCCAGCGGGGGCCCCACGGCCCAGTACTTC CASGGPTAQYF TRBJ2-5 TRBV10-2 . many
TGTGCCAGCAGCCTACAGGGGGCTTTGAATGAGCAGTTCTTC CASSLQGALNEQFF TRBJ2-1 TRBV3-1 TRBD1 few
TGCAGTGCCAGCACGTTGGGCAATCAGCCCCAGCATTTT CSASTLGNQPQHF TRBJ1-5 TRBV20-1 . many
TGCAGTGCTAGAGTGCGGGGCACAGATACGCAGTATTTT CSARVRGTDTQYF TRBJ2-3 TRBV20-1 . many
TGTGCCTGGAGTGTTAGGGGGGGCGTTTACTATGGCTACACCTTC CAWSVRGGVYYGYTF TRBJ1-2 TRBV30 . .
TGTGCCAGCAGCTTGGATCCCAGCCAAATTTCCGGGGAGCTGTTTTTT CASSLDPSQISGELFF TRBJ2-2 TRBV5-4 . many
TGTGCCAGCAGCTTTGGTCAAGGGGGCGAGCAGTACTTC CASSFGQGGEQYF TRBJ2-7 TRBV7-3 . many
TGTGCCATCAGTGATCAGGGGCAGACCACTGAAGCTTTCTTT CAISDQGQTTEAFF TRBJ1-1 TRBV10-3 . few
TGTGCCAGCAGCTCCGACAGGAGAGAGACCCAGTACTTC CASSSDRRETQYF TRBJ2-5 TRBV7-9 . many
TGTGCCAGCAGGTTGGGGGCCTCTAGTCAGCCCCAGCATTTT CASRLGASSQPQHF TRBJ1-5 TRBV28 . few
TGCGCCAGCAGCTTGGAGCCCGGGACGTCCGGCGAGCAGTACTTC CASSLEPGTSGEQYF TRBJ2-7 TRBV5-1 . many
TGTGCCAGCAGTTGGATTACGGGAGGGCAGAATGAGCAGTTCTTC CASSWITGGQNEQFF TRBJ2-1 TRBV12-3/TRBV12-4 TRBD2 many
TGCAGCAAGGCTTCCTACAATGAGCAGTTCTTC CSKASYNEQFF TRBJ2-1 TRBV29-1 . many
TGTGCCAGCAGTGGCCTTAGCGGGGCGTACAATGAGCAGTTCTTC CASSGLSGAYNEQFF TRBJ2-1 TRBV6-1 TRBD2 many
TGTGCCAGCAGTCCGCTGGGGCGTGAGAACACTGAAGCTTTCTTT CASSPLGRENTEAFF TRBJ1-1 TRBV6-6 . .
TGCGCCAGCAGCCCACCAAGTACTAGCACAGATACGCAGTATTTT CASSPPSTSTDTQYF TRBJ2-3 TRBV5-1 . few
TGCAGTGCTAGACTAGCGGCCAATGAGCAGTTCTTC CSARLAANEQFF TRBJ2-1 TRBV20-1 TRBD2 many
TGTGCCAGCAGCTCCTCGACAGGGTTGAACACTGAAGCTTTCTTT CASSSSTGLNTEAFF TRBJ1-1 TRBV11-2 TRBD1 .
TGCAGTGCTAGGGGCCAGGGAAATGAGGGCTACACCTTC CSARGQGNEGYTF TRBJ1-2 TRBV20-1 . many
TGCAGTGCAAATAGCGGGGGGCTCAATGAGCAGTTCTTC CSANSGGLNEQFF TRBJ2-1 TRBV20-1 TRBD2 medium-sized
TGTGCCAGCAGGGATGGAAACATGAACACTGAAGCTTTCTTT CASRDGNMNTEAFF TRBJ1-1 TRBV27 . few
TGTGCCAGCAGTTACTCGAATGTCCAGGGAAGAAACTATGGCTACACCTTC CASSYSNVQGRNYGYTF TRBJ1-2 TRBV6-2/TRBV6-3 . few
TGCGCCAGCAGCCGGTCGTCCGGGGCCTATACCGGGGATGAGCAGTTCTTC CASSRSSGAYTGDEQFF TRBJ2-1 TRBV4-3 . few